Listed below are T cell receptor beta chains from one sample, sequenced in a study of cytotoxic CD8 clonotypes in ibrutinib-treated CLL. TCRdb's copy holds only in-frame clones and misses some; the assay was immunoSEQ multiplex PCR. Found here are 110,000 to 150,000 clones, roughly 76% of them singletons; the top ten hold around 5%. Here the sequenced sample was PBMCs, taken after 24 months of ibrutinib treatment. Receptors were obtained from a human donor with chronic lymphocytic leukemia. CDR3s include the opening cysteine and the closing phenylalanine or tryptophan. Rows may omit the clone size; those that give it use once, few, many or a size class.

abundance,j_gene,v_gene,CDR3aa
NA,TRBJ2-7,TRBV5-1,CASSPDRVPYEQYF
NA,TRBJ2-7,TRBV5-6,CASSLFGVGPQNVDEQYF
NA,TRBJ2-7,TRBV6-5,CASSYGEAYEQYF
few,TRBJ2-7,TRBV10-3,CAISEPGVGARYEQYF
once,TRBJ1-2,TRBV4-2,CASSQGGQYNYGYTF
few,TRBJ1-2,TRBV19,CASTPLDNYGYTF
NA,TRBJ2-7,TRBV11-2,CASSPQAGANSPYEQYF
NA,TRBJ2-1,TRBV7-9,CASSWLAGGPSASYNEQFF
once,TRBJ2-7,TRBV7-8,CASSLLFEQYF
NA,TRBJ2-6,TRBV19,CASSIDRGSGANVLTF
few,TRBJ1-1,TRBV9,CASSGATGGYTEAFF
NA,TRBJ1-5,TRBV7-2,CASSLGGGNQPQHF
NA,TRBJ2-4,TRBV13,CASSQTRGIQYF
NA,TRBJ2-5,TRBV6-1,CASSEGAGGWETQYF
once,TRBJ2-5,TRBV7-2,CASSLVGTGYGQETQYF
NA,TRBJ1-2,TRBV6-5,CATSRGGYYGYTF
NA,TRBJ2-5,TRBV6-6,CASSYSTQTQYF
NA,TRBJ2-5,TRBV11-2,CASSLGGTRGETQYF
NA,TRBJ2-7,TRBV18,CASSGGDATYEQYF
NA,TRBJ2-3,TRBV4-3,CASSPGLGSSTDTQYF
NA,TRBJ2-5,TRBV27,CASSLRRETQYF
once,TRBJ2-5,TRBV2,CASTTGFWETQYF
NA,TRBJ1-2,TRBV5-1,CASSSVGGASGSF
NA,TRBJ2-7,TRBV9,CASSVGVGPSYEQYF
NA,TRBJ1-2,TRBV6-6,CASTPGGGHYGYTF
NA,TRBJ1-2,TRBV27,CASKRVGDGYTF
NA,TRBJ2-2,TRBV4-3,CASSQDGVRELFF
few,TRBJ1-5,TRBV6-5,CASSYTGGGNQPQHF
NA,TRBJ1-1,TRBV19,CASSRQEGTEAFF
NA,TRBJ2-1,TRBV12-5,CASGLETHRAVMEQFF
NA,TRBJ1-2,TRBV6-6,CASTPRGNYGYTF